The 23 T cell receptor beta chains below come from one sample, sequenced in a study of T cells in Graves' hyperthyroidism and ophthalmopathy. RNA transcripts yielded amplified TCR beta CDR3 regions. With the HTBI primer set, the TCR CDR3 went through a first round of RT-PCR. TCRdb reprocessed the multiplex PCR reads with MiXCR, giving one entry per CDR3 protein. The table shows around 270,000 distinct CDR3 sequences, with roughly 19% occurring only once. The material sequenced was blood. The receptors shown here come from a man aged 45 to 65 with Graves' ophthalmopathy.

This clonotype was found many times. V and J are TRBV5-1 and TRBJ1-1; D might be TRBD1 (6 bases). V lost 7 bases and J lost 4, with 26 bases in between. This CDR3 is 17 amino acids long. Germline V gives CDR1 SGHRS, CDR2 YFSETQ. The CDR3 protein is CASLSGKKGGRGTEAFF. CDR3 coding DNA: TGCGCCAGCCTATCCGGGAAGAAAGGGGGGAGGGGCACTGAAGCTTTCTTT.

With respect to this clonotype: This could be a read error, since a much larger clone is one nucleotide away. The gene calls are TRBV11-1 and TRBJ2-7, with TRBD2 matching 7 bases. In germline, CDR1 is SGHAT, CDR2 FQDESV (reference sequence). CDR3 size: 17 residues. The CDR3 reads CAGSLSGGGPYSYEQYF. The CDR3 nucleotides read TGTGCCGGCAGCTTGTCTGGGGGAGGGCCATACTCCTACGAGCAGTACTTC.

The chain joins TRBV9 to TRBJ2-7, with 11 bases matching TRBD1. The V gene's germline CDR1 is SGDLS and CDR2 YYNGEE. V was clipped by 4 bases and J by 2 bases; unmatched bases: 17. The CDR3 is made up of 19 amino acids. This chain's CDR3 is CASSSGQGAGTYPTYEQYF. As DNA, the CDR3 is TGTGCCAGCAGCTCAGGACAGGGGGCGGGGACCTACCCCACCTACGAGCAGTACTTC.

This clonotype showed up just a few times. This rearrangement joins TRBV5-5 to TRBJ2-7; no clear D. CDR1 SGHKS and CDR2 YYEKEE come from the germline V gene (reference sequence). This CDR3 spans 14 amino acids. The V end was cut by 5 bases, the J end by 0 bases, with 12 bases between. Here the CDR3 DNA reads TGTGCCAGCAGTGGGCCTTCAATCTCCTACGAGCAGTACTTC. Encoded protein: CASSGPSISYEQYF. The variable domain in full, completed from reference TRBV5-5 and TRBJ2-7, reads DAGVTQSPTHLIKTRGQQVTLRCSPISGHKSVSWYQQVLGQGPQFIFQYYEKEERGRGNFPDRFSARQFPNYSSELNVNALLLGDSALYLCASSGPSISYEQYFGPGTRLTVT.

This clonotype was detected ten times or more. The DNA for the CDR3 is TGTGCCAGCAGGCACCCCATAGCGGGAGGCCCCTACAATGAGCAGTTCTTC. Protein product: CASRHPIAGGPYNEQFF. The rearrangement joins TRBV28 to TRBJ2-1; TRBD2 matches 10 bases. The ends lost 6 bases at V and 2 bases at J; junction bases unmatched: 10. Per germline, CDR1 MDHEN and CDR2 SYDVKM. The CDR3 loop spans 17 amino acids.

This clonotype came up many times. The chain is built from TRBV28 and TRBJ1-3, with TRBD1 as a possible D gene (6 bases). Deletions cut 2 bases from V and 0 bases from J, with 17 bases between. The V gene's germline CDR1 is MDHEN and CDR2 SYDVKM. The CDR3 covers 18 residues. The DNA of the CDR3 is TGTGCCAGCAGTTTACAAGGACAGCCTTCGAACTCTGGAAACACCATATATTTT. Translating it yields CASSLQGQPSNSGNTIYF.

The rearrangement uses TRBV10-3 and TRBJ2-7; TRBD1 matches 7 bases. This CDR3 contains 15 residues. J gave up 0 bases and V 6 bases, and 8 bases lay outside the gene matches. Germline V gene data show CDR1 as ENHRY and CDR2 as SYGVKD. The CDR3 DNA follows: TGTGCCATCAGAGAACCGGGACAGTTCTCCTACGAGCAGTACTTC. This translates into CAIREPGQFSYEQYF.

This clonotype was detected only a few times. V usage is TRBV5-1 and J usage is TRBJ1-2, with D possibly being TRBD1 (6 bases). Trimming took 4 bases from V and 0 from J, leaving 16 bases between them. The CDR3 runs to 16 residues. Looked up from germline, CDR1 is SGHRS and CDR2 is YFSETQ. The CDR3 region has the DNA TGCGCCAGCAGCGCCCGACAGGACCCTTCTAACTATGGCTACACCTTC. Its protein is CASSARQDPSNYGYTF.

The chain employs TRBV6-1 and TRBJ1-2, with 7 bases that match TRBD1. Germline loops: CDR1 MNHNS, CDR2 SASEGT. The CDR3 length is 17 residues. V lost 5 bases to trimming and J lost 7 bases; unmatched junction nucleotides: 19. The CDR3 nucleotides read TGTGCCAGCAGTCCTCCTACCGGAGGGGGCGTGCCGGGTGGCTACACCTTC. Its protein is CASSPPTGGGVPGGYTF.

This clonotype has just a few counts. V is TRBV13 and J is TRBJ2-6, with a possible D match to TRBD1 (6 bases). CDR1 PRHDT and CDR2 FYEKMQ come from the germline V gene (reference sequence). There are 17 residues in the CDR3. Trimming took off 5 bases at V and 0 bases at J, with 14 bases between the two ends. The CDR3, as DNA: TGTGCCAGCAGCAGCCCGACAGGCTCCTCTGGGGCCAACGTCCTGACTTTC. Its translation is CASSSPTGSSGANVLTF.

This clonotype was detected ten times or more. The chain couples TRBV13 to TRBJ1-2, with 8 nucleotides matching TRBD1. After removal of 5 bases from V and 0 bases from J, the junction contained 8 bases not matched to a gene. Germline CDR1 is PRHDT and CDR2 is FYEKMQ (reference sequence). The CDR3 is 16 amino acids. The CDR3 spells CASSPRGQGANYGYTF. CDR3 nucleotides: TGTGCCAGCAGCCCCCGTGGACAGGGTGCTAACTATGGCTACACCTTC. Supplemented by reference TRBV13 and TRBJ1-2, the full variable domain reads AAGVIQSPRHLIKEKRETATLKCYPIPRHDTVYWYQQGPGQDPQFLISFYEKMQSDKGSIPDRFSAQQFSDYHSELNMSSLELGDSALYFCASSPRGQGANYGYTFGSGTRLTVV.

Ten or more counts support this clonotype. The rearrangement joins TRBV20-1 to TRBJ2-3, with TRBD2 matching over 7 bases. The germline gives CDR1 DFQATT, CDR2 SNEGSKA (reference sequence). The ends lost 0 bases at V and 3 bases at J; junction bases unmatched: 6. This CDR3 is built from 15 residues. CDR3 region: CSARDHRGGTDTQYF. The CDR3, as DNA: TGCAGTGCTAGAGATCATAGGGGAGGGACAGATACGCAGTATTTT.

This clonotype was counted ten times or more. The gene calls are TRBV5-1 and TRBJ2-3; no clear D. This CDR3 spans 11 amino acids. Germline loops: CDR1 SGHRS, CDR2 YFSETQ. V was pared by 7 bases and J by 5 bases, with 8 bases between. The CDR3, as DNA: TGCGCCAGCTCCCAAGAAGATACGCAGTATTTT. This sequence encodes CASSQEDTQYF.

This clonotype showed up many times. The chain has TRBV6-1 and TRBJ2-2; a possible D gene is TRBD2 (6 bases). The germline CDR1 and CDR2 sequences are MNHNS and SASEGT. This CDR3 is built from 16 residues. V was clipped by 6 bases and J by 4 bases, with 18 bases between them. The CDR3 reads CASSLAASESTGELFF. Here the CDR3 DNA reads TGTGCCAGCAGCTTGGCAGCTAGCGAGAGCACCGGGGAGCTGTTTTTT.

The chain links TRBV6-1 to TRBJ1-5, with a tentative D call TRBD1 (5 bases). Trimming stripped 6 bases from V and 1 base from J, with 16 bases between. Germline values: CDR1 MNHNS, CDR2 SASEGT. The CDR3 is 16 residues long. CDR3 protein: CASSRRDAGSNQPQHF. In DNA form, the CDR3 reads TGTGCCAGCAGCCGACGGGACGCCGGGAGCAATCAGCCCCAGCATTTT.

The genes are TRBV20-1 and TRBJ1-2; D is perhaps TRBD1 (6 bases). The CDR3 is made up of 11 amino acids. Germline V gene sequence: CDR1 DFQATT, CDR2 SNEGSKA (reference sequence). V dropped 0 bases and J dropped 12 bases, with 11 bases sitting between them. The CDR3 bases are TGCAGTGCTAGAGAATCGACAGGCAACACCTTC. Residues: CSARESTGNTF.

This clonotype was picked up many times. The V and J genes are TRBV28 and TRBJ1-2; 7 nucleotides agree with TRBD1. The V gene's germline CDR1 is MDHEN and CDR2 SYDVKM. The length of the CDR3 is 14 residues. The ends lost 4 bases at V and 5 bases at J; junction bases unmatched: 7. CDR3 amino acids: CASSSTGVGYGYTF. The CDR3 coding sequence is TGTGCCAGCAGTTCTACAGGGGTTGGATATGGCTACACCTTC.

A few counts support this clonotype. This rearrangement joins TRBV7-9 to TRBJ1-1; the D is unclear. Trimming pared 4 bases from V and 7 bases from J, leaving 16 bases between. The CDR3 consists of 14 residues. CDR1 SEHNR and CDR2 FQNEAQ come from the germline V gene (reference sequence). CDR3 amino acids: CASSSPGMSGEAFF. CDR3 bases: TGTGCCAGCAGCTCCCCGGGTATGTCGGGTGAAGCTTTCTTT.

This clonotype was recorded at least ten times. The CDR3 sequence is CASSPYGSNQPQHF. The CDR3 DNA follows: TGTGCCAGCAGCCCCTATGGAAGCAATCAGCCCCAGCATTTT. V usage is TRBV27 and J usage is TRBJ1-5; D ambiguous. Per germline, CDR1 MNHEY and CDR2 SMNVEV (reference sequence). The CDR3 spans 14 residues. Trimming shortened V by 6 bases and J by 1 base, and 10 bases separated the two germline ends.

This clonotype was counted a few times. The chain is built from TRBV29-1 and TRBJ2-3; 11 bases line up with TRBD2. CDR1 is SQVTM, CDR2 ANQGSEA, per germline. The junction had 7 bases not matched to a gene; V was cut back by 7 bases and J by 4 bases. CDR3 length equals 14 residues. The DNA of the CDR3 is TGCAGCGCCGCCCCACTAGCGGGAGCAGATACGCAGTATTTT. This translates into CSAAPLAGADTQYF.

The sample holds many counts of this clonotype. The chain joins TRBV6-1 to TRBJ2-2; a possible D gene is TRBD2 (5 bases). This CDR3 region has 17 residues. In germline, CDR1 is MNHNS, CDR2 SASEGT. V gave up 7 bases and J gave up 6 bases, with 24 bases separating them. This CDR3 reads CASNQLPARERSGELFF. CDR3 in DNA: TGTGCCAGCAACCAATTACCCGCTAGGGAGAGGTCCGGGGAGCTGTTTTTT.

This clonotype was seen ten or more times. The chain joins TRBV5-1 to TRBJ1-1, with D possibly TRBD1 on 5 matching bases. Deletions cut 4 bases from V and 9 bases from J, with 10 bases between. The CDR3 covers 11 residues. Germline V gene sequence: CDR1 SGHRS, CDR2 YFSETQ. CDR3 residues: CASSLDSQAFF. In DNA, the CDR3 is TGCGCCAGCAGCCTCGACAGCCAAGCTTTCTTT.

This clonotype has only a few counts. V usage is TRBV18 and J usage is TRBJ1-2, with D unclear. The germline gives CDR1 KGHSH, CDR2 LQKENI. Trimming took 3 bases from V and 0 from J, leaving 8 bases between them. CDR3 size: 14 residues. The CDR3 spells CASSPPSANYGYTF. The CDR3 DNA is TGTGCCAGCTCACCGCCATCCGCTAACTATGGCTACACCTTC.